The entry below gives a single T cell receptor (beta chain) sequence along with its context. Produced via immunoSEQ multiplex PCR; TCRdb's table is partial and in-frame only. The repertoire holds about 130,000 clones, with around 86% as singletons. This record comes from a study of blood T cell repertoires in COVID-19. The V end was cut by 6 bases, the J end by 2 bases, with 7 bases between. CDR3 length equals 12 residues. In germline, CDR1 is MGHDK, CDR2 SYGVNS. The source material was peripheral blood. The V and J genes are TRBV25-1 and TRBJ1-2, with a possible D match to TRBD1 (6 bases). The receptor was derived from a woman aged 50 to 65 who had recovered from COVID-19. CDR3 loop: CASRGANYGYTF. CDR3 bases: TGTGCCAGCAGGGGGGCCAACTATGGCTACACCTTC.